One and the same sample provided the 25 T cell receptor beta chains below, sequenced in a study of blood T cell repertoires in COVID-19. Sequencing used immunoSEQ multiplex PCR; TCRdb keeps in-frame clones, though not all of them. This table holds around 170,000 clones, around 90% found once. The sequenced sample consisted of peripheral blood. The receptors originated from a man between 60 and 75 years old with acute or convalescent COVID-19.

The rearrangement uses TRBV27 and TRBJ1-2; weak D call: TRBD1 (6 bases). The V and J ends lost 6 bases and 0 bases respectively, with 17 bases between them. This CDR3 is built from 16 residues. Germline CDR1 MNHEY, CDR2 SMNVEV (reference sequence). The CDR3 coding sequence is TGTGCCAGCAGGACGCTCGGGGGGCGGACTAACTATGGCTACACCTTC. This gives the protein CASRTLGGRTNYGYTF.

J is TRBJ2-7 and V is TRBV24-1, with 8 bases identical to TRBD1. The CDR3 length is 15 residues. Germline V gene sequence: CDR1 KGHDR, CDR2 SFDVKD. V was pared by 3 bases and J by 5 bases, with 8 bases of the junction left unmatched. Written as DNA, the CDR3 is TGTGCCACCAGTGATAGGGGGACAGGACGGGACGAGCAGTACTTC. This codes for CATSDRGTGRDEQYF.

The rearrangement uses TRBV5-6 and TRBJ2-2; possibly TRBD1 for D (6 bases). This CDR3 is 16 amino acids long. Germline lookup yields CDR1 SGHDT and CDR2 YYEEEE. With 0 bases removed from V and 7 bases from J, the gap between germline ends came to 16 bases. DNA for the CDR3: TGTGCCAGCAGCTTGGGTATGGGGGCGCAACACGGGGAGCTGTTTTTT. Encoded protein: CASSLGMGAQHGELFF.

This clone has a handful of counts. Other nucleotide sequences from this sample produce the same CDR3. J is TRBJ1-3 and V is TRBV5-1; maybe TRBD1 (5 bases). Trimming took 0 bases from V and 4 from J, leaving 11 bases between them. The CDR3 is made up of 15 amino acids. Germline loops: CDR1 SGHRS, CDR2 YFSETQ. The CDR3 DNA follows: TGCGCCAGCAGCTTGGATCAGGGCTACGGAAACACCATATATTTT. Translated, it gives CASSLDQGYGNTIYF.

CDR3 sequence reads: CASTLTGYTEAFF. The CDR3 nucleotides read TGTGCCAGTACCCTCACAGGGTACACTGAAGCTTTCTTT. The chain has TRBV19 and TRBJ1-1; tentative D call: TRBD1 (6 bases). Trimming shortened V by 7 bases and J by 3 bases, and 12 bases separated the two germline ends. Germline V gives CDR1 LNHDA, CDR2 SQIVND (reference sequence). CDR3 size: 13 residues.

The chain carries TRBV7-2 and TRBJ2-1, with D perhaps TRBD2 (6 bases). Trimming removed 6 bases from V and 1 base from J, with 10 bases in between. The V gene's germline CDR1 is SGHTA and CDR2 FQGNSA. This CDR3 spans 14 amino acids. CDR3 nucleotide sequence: TGTGCCAGCAGACCCGGGGGTTCCTACAATGAGCAGTTCTTC. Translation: CASRPGGSYNEQFF.

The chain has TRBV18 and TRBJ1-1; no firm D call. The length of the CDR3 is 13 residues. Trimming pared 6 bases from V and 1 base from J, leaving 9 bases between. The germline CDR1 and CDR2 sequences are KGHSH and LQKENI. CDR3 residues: CASSPNTNTEAFF. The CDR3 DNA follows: TGTGCCAGCTCCCCAAACACGAACACTGAAGCTTTCTTT. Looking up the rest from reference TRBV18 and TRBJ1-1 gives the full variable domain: NAGVMQNPRHLVRRRGQEARLRCSPMKGHSHVYWYRQLPEEGLKFMVYLQKENIIDESGMPKERFSAEFPKEGPSILRIQQVVRGDSAAYFCASSPNTNTEAFFGQGTRLTVV.

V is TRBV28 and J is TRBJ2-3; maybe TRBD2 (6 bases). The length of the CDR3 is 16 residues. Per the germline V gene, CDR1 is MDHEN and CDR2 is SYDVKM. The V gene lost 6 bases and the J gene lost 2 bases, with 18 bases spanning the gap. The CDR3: CASSLNRERNTDTQYF. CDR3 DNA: TGTGCCAGCAGCCTTAACCGGGAGCGGAACACAGATACGCAGTATTTT.

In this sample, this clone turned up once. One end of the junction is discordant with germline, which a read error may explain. CDR3 DNA: TGTGTCAGCAGGACGGGGGAAGGGTACTATGGCTACACCTTC. Protein: CVSRTGEGYYGYTF. V usage is TRBV6-5 and J usage is TRBJ1-2, with D possibly matching TRBD1 (5 bases). Germline CDR1 reads MNHEY; CDR2 reads SVGAGI. The CDR3 runs to 14 residues.

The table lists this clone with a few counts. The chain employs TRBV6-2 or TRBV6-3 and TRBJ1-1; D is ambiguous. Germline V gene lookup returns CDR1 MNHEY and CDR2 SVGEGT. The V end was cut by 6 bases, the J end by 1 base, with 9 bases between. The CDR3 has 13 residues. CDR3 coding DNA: TGTGCCAGCAGCCAGGAGGGGAACACTGAAGCTTTCTTT. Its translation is CASSQEGNTEAFF.

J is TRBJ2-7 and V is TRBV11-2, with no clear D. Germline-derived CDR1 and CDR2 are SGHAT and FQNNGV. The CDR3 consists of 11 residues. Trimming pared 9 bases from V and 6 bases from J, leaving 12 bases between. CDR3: CASSMFGEQYF. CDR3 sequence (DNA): TGTGCCAGTAGTATGTTTGGCGAGCAGTACTTC.

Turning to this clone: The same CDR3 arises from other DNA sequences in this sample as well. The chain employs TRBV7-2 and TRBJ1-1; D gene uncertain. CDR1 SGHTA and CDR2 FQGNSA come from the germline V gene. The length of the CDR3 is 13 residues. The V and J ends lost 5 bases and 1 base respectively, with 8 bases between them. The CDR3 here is CASSLNGNTEAFF. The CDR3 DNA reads TGTGCCAGCAGCCTTAACGGGAACACTGAAGCTTTCTTT.

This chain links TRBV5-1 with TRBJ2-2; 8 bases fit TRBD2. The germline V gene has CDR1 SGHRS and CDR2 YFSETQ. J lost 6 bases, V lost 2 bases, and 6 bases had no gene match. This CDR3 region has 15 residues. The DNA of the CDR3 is TGCGCCAGCAGCTTAATCGGGGGGGCCTCCGGGGAGCTGTTTTTT. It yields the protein CASSLIGGASGELFF.

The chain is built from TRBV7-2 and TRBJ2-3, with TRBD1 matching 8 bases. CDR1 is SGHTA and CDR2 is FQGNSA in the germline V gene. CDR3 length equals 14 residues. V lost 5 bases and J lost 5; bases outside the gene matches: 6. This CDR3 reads CASSPDRAVDTQYF. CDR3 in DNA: TGTGCCAGCAGCCCGGACAGGGCTGTAGATACGCAGTATTTT.

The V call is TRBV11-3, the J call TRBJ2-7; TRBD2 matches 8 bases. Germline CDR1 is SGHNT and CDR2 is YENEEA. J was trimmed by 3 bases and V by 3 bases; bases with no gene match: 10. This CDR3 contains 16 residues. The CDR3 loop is CASSLPGLVNRYEQYF. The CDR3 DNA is TGTGCCAGCAGCTTGCCGGGACTAGTAAACCGCTACGAGCAGTACTTC.

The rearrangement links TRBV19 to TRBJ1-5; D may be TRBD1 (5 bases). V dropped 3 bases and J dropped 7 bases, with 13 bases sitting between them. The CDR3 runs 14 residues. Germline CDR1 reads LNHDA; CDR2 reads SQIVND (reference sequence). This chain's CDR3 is CASSIPRVNQPQHF. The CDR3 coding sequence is TGTGCCAGTAGTATTCCCAGGGTGAACCAGCCCCAGCATTTT.

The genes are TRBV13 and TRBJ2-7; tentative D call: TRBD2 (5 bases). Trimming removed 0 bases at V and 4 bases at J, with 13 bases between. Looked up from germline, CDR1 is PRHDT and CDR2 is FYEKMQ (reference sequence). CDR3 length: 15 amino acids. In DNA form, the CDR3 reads TGTGCCAGCAGCTTAGGGTCCCCGGGATTTTACGAGCAGTACTTC. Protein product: CASSLGSPGFYEQYF. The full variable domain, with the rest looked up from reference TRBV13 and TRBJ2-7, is AAGVIQSPRHLIKEKRETATLKCYPIPRHDTVYWYQQGPGQDPQFLISFYEKMQSDKGSIPDRFSAQQFSDYHSELNMSSLELGDSALYFCASSLGSPGFYEQYFGPGTRLTVT.

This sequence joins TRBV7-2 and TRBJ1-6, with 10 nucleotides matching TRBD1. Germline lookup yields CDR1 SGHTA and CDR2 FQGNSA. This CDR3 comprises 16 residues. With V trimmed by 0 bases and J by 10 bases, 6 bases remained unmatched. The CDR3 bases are TGTGCCAGCAGCTTAGCGACAGGGGGCGAGGTATCACCCCTCCACTTT. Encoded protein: CASSLATGGEVSPLHF. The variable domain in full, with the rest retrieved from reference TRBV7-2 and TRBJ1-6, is GAGVSQSPSNKVTEKGKDVELRCDPISGHTALYWYRQSLGQGLEFLIYFQGNSAPDKSGLPSDRFSAERTGGSVSTLTIQRTQQEDSAVYLCASSLATGGEVSPLHFGNGTRLTVT.

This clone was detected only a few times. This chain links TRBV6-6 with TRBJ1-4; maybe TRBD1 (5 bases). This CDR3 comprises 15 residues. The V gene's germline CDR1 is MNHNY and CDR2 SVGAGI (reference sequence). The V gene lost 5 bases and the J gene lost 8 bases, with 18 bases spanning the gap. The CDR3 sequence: CASSARLGQGEKLFF. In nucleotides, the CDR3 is TGTGCCAGCAGTGCCCGACTCGGCCAGGGAGAAAAACTGTTTTTT.

In DNA form, the CDR3 reads TGTGCAAGTCGCTTATGGGACAGGGGGCGCAGGAACACTGAAGCTTTCTTT. Translation gives CASRLWDRGRRNTEAFF. V gene TRBV12-2 combines with J gene TRBJ1-1; the table calls TRBD1, which could not be checked here. TRBV12-2 is termed a pseudogene. The CDR3 spans 17 residues.

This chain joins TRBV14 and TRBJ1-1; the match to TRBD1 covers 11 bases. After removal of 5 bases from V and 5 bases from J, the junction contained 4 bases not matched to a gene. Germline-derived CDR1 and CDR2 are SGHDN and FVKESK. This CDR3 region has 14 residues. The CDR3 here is CASSYRDRGTEAFF. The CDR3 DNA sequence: TGTGCCAGCAGCTATCGGGACAGGGGGACTGAAGCTTTCTTT. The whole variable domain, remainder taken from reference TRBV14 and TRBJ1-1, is EAGVTQFPSHSVIEKGQTVTLRCDPISGHDNLYWYRRVMGKEIKFLLHFVKESKQDESGMPNNRFLAERTGGTYSTLKVQPAELEDSGVYFCASSYRDRGTEAFFGQGTRLTVV.

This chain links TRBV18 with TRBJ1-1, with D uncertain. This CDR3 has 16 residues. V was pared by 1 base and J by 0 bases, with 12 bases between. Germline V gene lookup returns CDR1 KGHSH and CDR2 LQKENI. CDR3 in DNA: TGTGCCAGCTCACCACTGGAGGGTGGGATGAACACTGAAGCTTTCTTT. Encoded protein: CASSPLEGGMNTEAFF. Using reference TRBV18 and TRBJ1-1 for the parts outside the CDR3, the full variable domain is NAGVMQNPRHLVRRRGQEARLRCSPMKGHSHVYWYRQLPEEGLKFMVYLQKENIIDESGMPKERFSAEFPKEGPSILRIQQVVRGDSAAYFCASSPLEGGMNTEAFFGQGTRLTVV.

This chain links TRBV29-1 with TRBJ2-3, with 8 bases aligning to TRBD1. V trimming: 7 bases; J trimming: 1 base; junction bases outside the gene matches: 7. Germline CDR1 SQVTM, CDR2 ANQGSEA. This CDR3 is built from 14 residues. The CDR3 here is CSATSDRGTDTQYF. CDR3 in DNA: TGCAGCGCCACGTCGGACAGGGGCACAGATACGCAGTATTTT.

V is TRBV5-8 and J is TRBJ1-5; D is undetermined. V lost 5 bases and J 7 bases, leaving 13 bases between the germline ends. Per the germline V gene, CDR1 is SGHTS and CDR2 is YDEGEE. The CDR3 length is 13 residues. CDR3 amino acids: CASRPWTGQPQHF. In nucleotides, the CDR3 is TGTGCCAGCAGACCCTGGACGGGGCAGCCCCAGCATTTT.

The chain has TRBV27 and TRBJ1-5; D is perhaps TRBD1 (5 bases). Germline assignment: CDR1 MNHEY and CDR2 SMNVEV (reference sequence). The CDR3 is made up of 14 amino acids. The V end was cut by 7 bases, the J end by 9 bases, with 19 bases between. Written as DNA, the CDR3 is TGTGCCAGCAAGAGTACGGGGGTCGCGGGGCCCCAGCATTTT. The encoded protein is CASKSTGVAGPQHF.